What follows are 7 T cell receptor beta chains derived from one specimen sequenced in a study of blood T cell repertoires in COVID-19. The protocol was immunoSEQ multiplex PCR, while the TCRdb copy is restricted to in-frame clones and leaves out a portion. The sample shows about 110,000 clones, just over 85% of them seen only once. Source material: peripheral blood. The origin of the receptors is a human donor in a cohort sampled during active COVID-19.

A few counts support this clone. The chain is built from TRBV19 and TRBJ1-1; D not certain. Trimming pared 5 bases from V and 0 bases from J, leaving 16 bases between. The germline CDR1 and CDR2 sequences are LNHDA and SQIVND (reference sequence). The CDR3 sequence is 16 residues long. CDR3 residues: CASSPTAGSMNTEAFF. CDR3 DNA sequence: TGTGCCAGTAGTCCCACTGCCGGGTCTATGAACACTGAAGCTTTCTTT.

This clone was seen only once. The V gene is TRBV5-6, the J gene TRBJ2-7; 8 bases are a match to TRBD1. CDR3 size: 15 residues. V trimming: 4 bases; J trimming: 2 bases; junction bases outside the gene matches: 8. CDR1 is SGHDT, CDR2 YYEEEE, per germline. DNA for the CDR3: TGTGCCAGCAGCACACTGCCGGGACAGGCCTACGAGCAGTACTTC. It codes for CASSTLPGQAYEQYF.

There are a few counts of this clone. The rearrangement uses TRBV7-9 and TRBJ2-5, with TRBD1 matching 9 bases. J gave up 5 bases and V 1 base, and 2 bases lay outside the gene matches. CDR1 is SEHNR and CDR2 is FQNEAQ in the germline V gene (reference sequence). The CDR3 covers 14 residues. The CDR3 nucleotides read TGTGCCAGCAGCTTAGTAACAGGGGGCGAGACCCAGTACTTC. It codes for CASSLVTGGETQYF.

V and J are TRBV5-1 and TRBJ2-1, with 10 bases aligning to TRBD2. This CDR3 comprises 17 residues. The V and J ends lost 0 bases and 2 bases, in that order; junction bases with no gene match: 5. The germline V gene has CDR1 SGHRS and CDR2 YFSETQ. The CDR3 DNA is TGCGCCAGCAGCTTGGGAGCGGGGGGGTATACCTACAATGAGCAGTTCTTC. It encodes CASSLGAGGYTYNEQFF.

This chain links TRBV5-6 with TRBJ1-1; D may be TRBD1 (6 bases). CDR3 length: 14 residues. Germline V gene sequence: CDR1 SGHDT, CDR2 YYEEEE. V dropped 2 bases and J dropped 0 bases, with 8 bases sitting between them. DNA for the CDR3: TGTGCCAGCAGCTTCGGACAGTTGAACACTGAAGCTTTCTTT. The encoded protein is CASSFGQLNTEAFF.

This chain connects TRBV7-9 to TRBJ2-1; a possible D gene is TRBD1 (6 bases). The CDR3 runs to 14 residues. The V end lost 5 bases, the J end lost 7 bases, and 15 bases lay between the germline ends. Germline CDR1 and CDR2: SEHNR and FQNEAQ (reference sequence). CDR3 bases: TGTGCCAGCAGCCTTGGTCAGGGGACGAATGAGCAGTTCTTC. The encoded protein is CASSLGQGTNEQFF. The variable domain in full, with the rest retrieved from reference TRBV7-9 and TRBJ2-1, is DTGVSQNPRHKITKRGQNVTFRCDPISEHNRLYWYRQTLGQGPEFLTYFQNEAQLEKSRLLSDRFSAERPKGSFSTLEIQRTEQGDSAMYLCASSLGQGTNEQFFGPGTRLTVL.

The chain links TRBV7-9 to TRBJ2-5; TRBD2 agrees at 14 bases. J was trimmed by 2 bases and V by 6 bases; bases with no gene match: 5. CDR1 SEHNR and CDR2 FQNEAQ come from the germline V gene (reference sequence). The CDR3 sequence is 16 residues long. This CDR3 reads CASRTSGGARQETQYF. CDR3 nucleotides: TGTGCCAGCAGGACTAGCGGGGGGGCCCGGCAAGAGACCCAGTACTTC.